Listed below are T cell receptor beta chains from one sample, sequenced in a study of T cells in Graves' hyperthyroidism and ophthalmopathy. TCRdb reanalysed the multiplex PCR reads using MiXCR and keeps one entry per CDR3 protein. Among 550,000 to 650,000 distinct CDR3 sequences listed, less than 15% were seen once. The sample comprised blood. These TCRs come from a woman aged 40 to 50 with Graves' hyperthyroidism. The CDR3 runs from the conserved cysteine through the conserved F or W. D genes are given only for firm matches. Expanded clones get a size class; other rows say once, few or many, or leave the size out.

j_gene,abundance,d_gene,v_gene,CDR3nt,CDR3aa
TRBJ1-3,.,.,TRBV29-1,TGCAGCGTTGAAGATTGGCAGTGGGGAGGAAACACCATATATTTT,CSVEDWQWGGNTIYF
TRBJ1-6,few,.,TRBV9,TGTGCCAGCAGCGTCGGTGGGAATTCACCCCTCCACTTT,CASSVGGNSPLHF
TRBJ1-3,.,.,TRBV9,TGTGCCAGCAGCGTAGACGACAGCGGGGGAAACACCATATATTTT,CASSVDDSGGNTIYF
TRBJ2-7,many,.,TRBV28,TGTGCCAGCAGGCCGGAGGGTACCAGGCCCTACGAGCAGTACTTC,CASRPEGTRPYEQYF
TRBJ2-1,many,.,TRBV7-2,TGTGCCAGCAGCTTGGGTAGCCCCCATGAGCAGTTCTTC,CASSLGSPHEQFF
TRBJ2-1,many,.,TRBV7-3,TGTGCCAGCAGCTACAGGGACGATCGGCGGGATGAGCAGTTCTTC,CASSYRDDRRDEQFF
TRBJ2-1,many,.,TRBV5-1,TGCGCCAGCAGCCGTCCGAACTCCTACAATGAGCAGTTCTTC,CASSRPNSYNEQFF
TRBJ1-4,.,TRBD1,TRBV20-1,TGCAGTGCTAGTTCCGCCAGGGGGAATGAAAAACTGTTTTTT,CSASSARGNEKLFF
TRBJ2-3,.,.,TRBV10-3,TGTGCCATCAGCCCCCAGAGCGCCCCACTCACAGATACGCAGTATTTT,CAISPQSAPLTDTQYF
TRBJ2-2,few,.,TRBV5-6,TGTGCCAGCAGCCTCCCTGGGAGGGGGAGGGACACCGGGGAGCTGTTTTTT,CASSLPGRGRDTGELFF
TRBJ2-2,.,TRBD1,TRBV11-2,TGTGCCAGCACCGCGGGACAGGGAAACGGGGAGCTGTTTTTT,CASTAGQGNGELFF
TRBJ2-1,few,TRBD2,TRBV7-2,TGTGCCAGCAGCCCGGGGGGGGGGAATAGCGGGAGGGCCTACAATGAGCAGTTCTTC,CASSPGGGNSGRAYNEQFF
TRBJ2-2,many,.,TRBV9,TGTGCCAGCAGCGGGGGCACCGGGGAGCTGTTTTTT,CASSGGTGELFF
TRBJ2-1,many,.,TRBV20-1,TGCAGTGCTAGGGTCGGATCCTCCTACAATGAGCAGTTCTTC,CSARVGSSYNEQFF
TRBJ2-7,few,TRBD1,TRBV20-1,TGCAGTTCACAGGGGCTGTCCTACGAGCAGTACTTC,CSSQGLSYEQYF
TRBJ2-3,many,.,TRBV3-1,TGTGCCAGCAGCCAAGGTCCCGGGTCTACGCAGTATTTT,CASSQGPGSTQYF
TRBJ2-1,.,.,TRBV7-8,TGTGCCAGCACCGGTATGGGCGCTGATGAGCAGTTCTTC,CASTGMGADEQFF
TRBJ2-6,few,TRBD1,TRBV12-3/TRBV12-4,TGTGCCAGCAGTCGGCAAGACAGGGGCAAGTACTCTGGGGCCAACGTCCTGACTTTC,CASSRQDRGKYSGANVLTF
TRBJ2-5,.,TRBD2,TRBV20-1,TGCAGTGCTAGGCGGGGCGGGAGAAAAGAAGAGACCCAGTACTTC,CSARRGGRKEETQYF
TRBJ2-4,many,.,TRBV2,TGTGCCAGCAGTGAAAGCCAAAACATTCAGTACTTC,CASSESQNIQYF
TRBJ2-5,many,.,TRBV7-2,TGTGCCAGCAGCCTCCGCGGTGGGGACGGAGAGACCCAGTACTTC,CASSLRGGDGETQYF
TRBJ1-2,many,.,TRBV2,TGTGCCAGCGCCCGGACGGCTTTAAACTATGGCTACACCTTC,CASARTALNYGYTF
TRBJ1-4,many,.,TRBV7-9,TGTGCCAGCAGCTTAACGACGAAAGAAAAACTGTTTTTT,CASSLTTKEKLFF
TRBJ2-3,many,.,TRBV7-6,TGTGCCAGCAGATCTACAGGGAATACAGATACGCAGTATTTT,CASRSTGNTDTQYF
TRBJ1-6,many,.,TRBV28,TGTGCCGTTAGGCCCAGGGAAAATAATTCACCCCTCCACTTT,CAVRPRENNSPLHF
TRBJ2-1,few,TRBD1,TRBV4-1,TGCGCCAGCAGCCAACCGGGACAGGGATACAATGAGCAGTTCTTC,CASSQPGQGYNEQFF
TRBJ1-2,many,TRBD1,TRBV12-3/TRBV12-4,TGTGCCAGCAGGGAACAACAGGGGGTATATGGCTACACCTTC,CASREQQGVYGYTF
TRBJ2-1,many,.,TRBV20-1,TGCAGTGCCGCAGCGGACATATCCTACAATGAGCAGTTCTTC,CSAAADISYNEQFF
TRBJ2-4,.,.,TRBV6-4,TGTGCCAGCAGTGACTCGGACCAAAAAGAGGACAAAAACATTCAGTACTTC,CASSDSDQKEDKNIQYF
TRBJ1-1,.,.,TRBV5-1,TGCGCCAGCAGCTCCCCTCGGGGGGGGGGAACTGAAGCTTTCTTT,CASSSPRGGGTEAFF
TRBJ2-7,many,.,TRBV12-3/TRBV12-4,TGTGCCAGCAGTTTTGGGGCGGTGGAGTCATACGTCGGCTCCTACGAGCAGTACTTC,CASSFGAVESYVGSYEQYF
TRBJ2-1,.,.,TRBV10-3,TGTGCCATCAGTGGGGCTAAAAACAATGAGCAGTTCTTC,CAISGAKNNEQFF
TRBJ1-2,many,.,TRBV2,TGTGCCAGCAGTGACGGGTTCGCATATGGCTACACCTTC,CASSDGFAYGYTF
TRBJ1-1,many,.,TRBV7-9,TGTGCCAGCAGCTACCCCTTCTTCGACCTCCAAGGTGGCACTGAAGCTTTCTTT,CASSYPFFDLQGGTEAFF
TRBJ1-5,many,TRBD1,TRBV6-1,TGTGCCACCCTGAAGGGACAGGGAGTATCTCAGCCCCAGCATTTT,CATLKGQGVSQPQHF
TRBJ2-7,.,.,TRBV4-1,TGCGCCAGCAGCCAACAACCTTCGGGGACCCCCATAGAGCAGTACTTC,CASSQQPSGTPIEQYF
TRBJ1-1,few,TRBD1,TRBV6-9,TGTGCCAGCAGTTACCGGACAGGGGGCTTCTTTAAGGGGAACACTGAAGCTTTCTTT,CASSYRTGGFFKGNTEAFF
TRBJ2-7,many,.,TRBV5-6,TGTGCCAGCAGCTTATTCCGGGACATCTCCTACGAGCAGTACTTC,CASSLFRDISYEQYF
TRBJ1-5,many,TRBD1,TRBV10-3,TGTGCCATCAGCCGGGACAGGGGCGGATTTAGCAATCAGCCCCAGCATTTT,CAISRDRGGFSNQPQHF
TRBJ1-5,many,.,TRBV6-1,TGTGCCAGCACCGCCCATAGCAATCAGCCCCAGCATTTT,CASTAHSNQPQHF
TRBJ2-1,few,TRBD2,TRBV19,TGTGCCAGCGAGTGGGGGGGAGAGAACAATGAGCAGTTCTTC,CASEWGGENNEQFF
TRBJ2-7,many,TRBD2,TRBV7-3,TGTGCCAGCAGCTTAAGGGCTAGCGGGAGGCACGAGCAGTACTTC,CASSLRASGRHEQYF
TRBJ2-5,many,.,TRBV20-1,TGCAGTGCTAGCCCCGTGGGGGACCAAGAGACCCAGTACTTC,CSASPVGDQETQYF
TRBJ2-6,many,.,TRBV19,TGTGCCAGTACCCTAGGCTCTGTCGGTGCTGGGGCCAACGTCCTGACTTTC,CASTLGSVGAGANVLTF
TRBJ1-1,many,.,TRBV7-9,TGTGCCAGCAGCCCACGCGGGGTGTTTGGCACTGAAGCTTTCTTT,CASSPRGVFGTEAFF
TRBJ2-7,few,TRBD2,TRBV4-2,TGTGCCAGCAGCCAAGATCAGCCAGCGGGAGGGCTAGGCATGTACGAGCAGTACTTC,CASSQDQPAGGLGMYEQYF
TRBJ2-7,many,TRBD2,TRBV6-2/TRBV6-3,TGTGCCAGCACGGGAGGGCCCTACGAGCAGTACTTC,CASTGGPYEQYF
TRBJ2-6,few,.,TRBV6-1,TGTGCCAGCAGTTCTATGGACAGCCGGGGGGCCAACGTCCTGACTTTC,CASSSMDSRGANVLTF
TRBJ1-3,many,.,TRBV12-3/TRBV12-4,TGTGCCAGCAGTTTTGGCCAAACGAGCTCTGGAAACACCATATATTTT,CASSFGQTSSGNTIYF
TRBJ1-1,.,.,TRBV7-8,TGTGCCAGCAGCTTCCCAGGGGTTCAAACTGAAGCTTTCTTT,CASSFPGVQTEAFF
TRBJ2-3,many,TRBD2,TRBV5-1,TGCGCCAGCAGCAGAGGACTAGCGGGGGACACAGATACGCAGTATTTT,CASSRGLAGDTDTQYF
TRBJ2-7,many,.,TRBV18,TGTGCCAGCTCCCATCGACAGAAATTGGTCTACGAGCAGTACTTC,CASSHRQKLVYEQYF
TRBJ2-7,few,.,TRBV28,TGTGCCAGCAGCCCGACCGGGACTCACTCCTACGAGCAGTACTTC,CASSPTGTHSYEQYF
TRBJ1-1,.,.,TRBV19,TGTGCCAGCGGTCGACAGAACACTGAAGCTTTCTTT,CASGRQNTEAFF
TRBJ1-6,few,.,TRBV10-3,TGTGCCATCAGTGGGTCGCCCGGGATAGGGTCACCCCTCCACTTT,CAISGSPGIGSPLHF
TRBJ2-3,many,.,TRBV10-3,TGTGCCATCAGTGAGTCGAGGCTACAGGCAGATACGCAGTATTTT,CAISESRLQADTQYF
TRBJ1-2,many,.,TRBV6-6,TGTGCCAGCAGTTACTCTCGGGGCAGGGAGGGAGGCTACACCTTC,CASSYSRGREGGYTF
TRBJ2-1,.,TRBD2,TRBV30,TGTGCCTGGAGGGAGGGCCTAGCGGGACTTGGTGAGCAGTTCTTC,CAWREGLAGLGEQFF
TRBJ2-5,.,TRBD1,TRBV18,TGTGCCAGCTCACCATGGACAGGAGAAGAGACCCAGTACTTC,CASSPWTGEETQYF